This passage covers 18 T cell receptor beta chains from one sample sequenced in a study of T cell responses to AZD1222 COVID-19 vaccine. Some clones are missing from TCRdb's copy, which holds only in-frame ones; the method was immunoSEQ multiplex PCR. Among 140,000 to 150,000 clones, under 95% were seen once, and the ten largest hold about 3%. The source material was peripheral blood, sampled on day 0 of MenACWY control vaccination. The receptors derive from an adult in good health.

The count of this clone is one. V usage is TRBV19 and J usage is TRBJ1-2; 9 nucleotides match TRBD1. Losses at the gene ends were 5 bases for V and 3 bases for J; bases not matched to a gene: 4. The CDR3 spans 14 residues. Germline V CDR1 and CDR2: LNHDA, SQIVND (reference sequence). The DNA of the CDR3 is TGTGCCAGTAGTGGCCGGGACAGGGACTATGGCTACACCTTC. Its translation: CASSGRDRDYGYTF.

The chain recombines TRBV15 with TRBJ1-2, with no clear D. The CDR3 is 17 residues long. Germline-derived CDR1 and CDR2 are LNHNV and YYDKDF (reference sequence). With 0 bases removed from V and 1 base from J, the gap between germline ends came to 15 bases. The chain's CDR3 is CATSRDKIRGDNYGYTF. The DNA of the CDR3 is TGTGCCACCAGCAGAGATAAAATCCGTGGGGATAACTATGGCTACACCTTC.

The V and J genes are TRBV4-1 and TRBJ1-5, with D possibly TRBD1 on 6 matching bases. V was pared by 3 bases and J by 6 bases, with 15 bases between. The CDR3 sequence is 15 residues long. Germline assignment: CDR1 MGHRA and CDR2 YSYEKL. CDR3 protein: CASSHETGSGQPQHF. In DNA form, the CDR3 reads TGCGCCAGCAGCCATGAAACAGGGTCGGGTCAGCCCCAGCATTTT.

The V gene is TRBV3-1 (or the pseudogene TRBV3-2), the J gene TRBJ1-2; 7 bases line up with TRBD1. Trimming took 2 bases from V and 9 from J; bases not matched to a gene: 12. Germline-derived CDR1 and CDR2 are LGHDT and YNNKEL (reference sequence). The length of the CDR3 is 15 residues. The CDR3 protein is CASSQPADRVGSYTF. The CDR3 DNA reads TGTGCCAGCAGCCAACCCGCCGACAGGGTAGGGAGCTACACCTTC.

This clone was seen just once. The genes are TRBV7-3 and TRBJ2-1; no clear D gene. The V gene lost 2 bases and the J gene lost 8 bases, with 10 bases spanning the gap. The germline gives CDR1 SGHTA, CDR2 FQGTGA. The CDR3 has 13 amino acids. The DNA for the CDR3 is TGTGCCAGCAGCTTAGCTGGCTCCGATGAGCAGTTCTTC. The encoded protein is CASSLAGSDEQFF.

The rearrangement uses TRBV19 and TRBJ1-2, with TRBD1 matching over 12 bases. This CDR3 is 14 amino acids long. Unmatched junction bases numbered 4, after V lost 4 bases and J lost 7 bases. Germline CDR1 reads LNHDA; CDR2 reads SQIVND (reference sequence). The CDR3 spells CASSKGQGAGGYTF. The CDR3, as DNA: TGTGCCAGTAGTAAGGGACAGGGGGCCGGTGGCTACACCTTC.

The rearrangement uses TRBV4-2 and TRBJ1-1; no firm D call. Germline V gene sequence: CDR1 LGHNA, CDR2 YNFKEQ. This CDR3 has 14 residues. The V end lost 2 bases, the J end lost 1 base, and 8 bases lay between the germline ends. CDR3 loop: CASSQIVTNTEAFF. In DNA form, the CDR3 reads TGTGCCAGCAGCCAAATAGTTACGAACACTGAAGCTTTCTTT.

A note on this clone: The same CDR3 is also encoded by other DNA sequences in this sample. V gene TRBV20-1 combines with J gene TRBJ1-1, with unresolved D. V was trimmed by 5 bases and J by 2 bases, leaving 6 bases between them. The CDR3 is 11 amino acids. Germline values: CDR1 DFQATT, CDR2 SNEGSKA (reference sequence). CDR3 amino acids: CSAGGNTEAFF. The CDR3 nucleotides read TGCAGTGCTGGAGGCAACACTGAAGCTTTCTTT.

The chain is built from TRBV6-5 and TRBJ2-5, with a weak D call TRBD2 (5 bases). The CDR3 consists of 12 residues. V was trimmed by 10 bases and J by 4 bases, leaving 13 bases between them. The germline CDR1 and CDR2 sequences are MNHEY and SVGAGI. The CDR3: CATRTGRETQYF. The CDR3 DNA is TGTGCCACCAGGACGGGGAGAGAGACCCAGTACTTC.

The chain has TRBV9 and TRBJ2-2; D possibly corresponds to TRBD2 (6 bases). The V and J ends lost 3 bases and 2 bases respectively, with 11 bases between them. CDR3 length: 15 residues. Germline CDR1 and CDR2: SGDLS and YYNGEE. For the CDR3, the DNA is TGTGCCAGCAGCGGGGGACTCAGCAACACCGGGGAGCTGTTTTTT. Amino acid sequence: CASSGGLSNTGELFF.

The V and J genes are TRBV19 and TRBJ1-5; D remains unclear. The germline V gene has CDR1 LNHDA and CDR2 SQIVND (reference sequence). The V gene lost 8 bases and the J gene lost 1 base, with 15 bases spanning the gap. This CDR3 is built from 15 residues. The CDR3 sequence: CASGPDTTSNQPQHF. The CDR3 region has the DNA TGTGCCAGTGGCCCCGACACTACGAGCAATCAGCCCCAGCATTTT.

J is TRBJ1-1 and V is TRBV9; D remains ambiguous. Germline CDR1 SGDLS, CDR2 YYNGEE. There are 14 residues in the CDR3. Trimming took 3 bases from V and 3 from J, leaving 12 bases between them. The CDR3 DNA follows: TGTGCCAGCAGCGACCGATCACGGGACACTGAAGCTTTCTTT. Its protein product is CASSDRSRDTEAFF.

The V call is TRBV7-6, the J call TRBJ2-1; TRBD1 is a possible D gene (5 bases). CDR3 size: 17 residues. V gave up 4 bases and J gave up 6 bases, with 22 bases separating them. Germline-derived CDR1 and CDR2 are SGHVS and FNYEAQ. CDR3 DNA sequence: TGTGCCAGCAGCTACGGACCAGGGCTCCAGATTGGCAATGAGCAGTTCTTC. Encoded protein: CASSYGPGLQIGNEQFF.

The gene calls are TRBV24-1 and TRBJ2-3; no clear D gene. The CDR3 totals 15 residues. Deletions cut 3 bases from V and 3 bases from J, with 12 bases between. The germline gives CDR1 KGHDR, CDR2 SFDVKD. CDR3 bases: TGTGCCACCAGTGATAGGAAAGGCTGGACAGATACGCAGTATTTT. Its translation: CATSDRKGWTDTQYF.

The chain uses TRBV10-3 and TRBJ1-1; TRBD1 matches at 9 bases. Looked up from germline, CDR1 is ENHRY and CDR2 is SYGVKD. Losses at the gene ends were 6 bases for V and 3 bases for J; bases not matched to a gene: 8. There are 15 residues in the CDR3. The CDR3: CAISSGTGYYTEAFF. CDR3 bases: TGTGCCATCAGCTCCGGGACAGGGTATTACACTGAAGCTTTCTTT.

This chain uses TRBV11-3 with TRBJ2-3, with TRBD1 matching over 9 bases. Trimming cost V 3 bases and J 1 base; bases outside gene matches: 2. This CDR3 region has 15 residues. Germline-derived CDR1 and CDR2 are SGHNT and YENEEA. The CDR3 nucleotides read TGTGCCAGCAGCTTGGGACAGGGAGGCACAGATACGCAGTATTTT. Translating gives CASSLGQGGTDTQYF.

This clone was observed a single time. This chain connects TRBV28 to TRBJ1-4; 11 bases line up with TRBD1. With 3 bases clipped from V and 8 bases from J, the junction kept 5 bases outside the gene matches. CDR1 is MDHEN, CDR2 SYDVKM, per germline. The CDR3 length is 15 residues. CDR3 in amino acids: CASSFRTGGKEKLFF. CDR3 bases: TGTGCCAGCAGTTTCAGGACAGGGGGCAAAGAAAAACTGTTTTTT.

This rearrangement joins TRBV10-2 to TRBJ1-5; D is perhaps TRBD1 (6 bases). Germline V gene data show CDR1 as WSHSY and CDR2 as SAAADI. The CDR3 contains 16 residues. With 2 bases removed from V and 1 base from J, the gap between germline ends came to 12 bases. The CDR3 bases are TGCGCCAGCAGTGAGGGGGGGGCCTCGAGCAATCAGCCCCAGCATTTT. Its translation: CASSEGGASSNQPQHF.